The source of this T cell receptor (beta chain) is a study of lymphopenia after photon versus proton radiotherapy. With regard to this clone: Its antigen remains unknown.

Study-wide results and caveats: Relative stability marked proton patients; photon patients lost diversity and naive cells. Only patients who died were analyzed for survival; proton advantage is unproven.

J was trimmed by 8 bases and V by 3 bases; bases with no gene match: 10. CDR3 size: 15 residues. Germline V gene data show CDR1 as LNHNV and CDR2 as YYDKDF (reference sequence). Profiled with immunoSEQ multiplex PCR; TCRdb holds only in-frame clones, not every one. The sample includes 15,000 to 20,000 clones, approximately 91% of them seen just once. Source: peripheral blood, taken from a patient treated with proton-based radiotherapy. The rearrangement uses TRBV15 and TRBJ2-5, with 9 bases matching TRBD2. The sequence came from a woman aged 55-70 years with cholangiocarcinoma. Some clones in this sample may be carry-over from other donors' samples. CDR3 bases: TGTGCCACCAGCAGTCATGTAGCGGGAGACGATACCCAGTACTTC. Protein product: CATSSHVAGDDTQYF.